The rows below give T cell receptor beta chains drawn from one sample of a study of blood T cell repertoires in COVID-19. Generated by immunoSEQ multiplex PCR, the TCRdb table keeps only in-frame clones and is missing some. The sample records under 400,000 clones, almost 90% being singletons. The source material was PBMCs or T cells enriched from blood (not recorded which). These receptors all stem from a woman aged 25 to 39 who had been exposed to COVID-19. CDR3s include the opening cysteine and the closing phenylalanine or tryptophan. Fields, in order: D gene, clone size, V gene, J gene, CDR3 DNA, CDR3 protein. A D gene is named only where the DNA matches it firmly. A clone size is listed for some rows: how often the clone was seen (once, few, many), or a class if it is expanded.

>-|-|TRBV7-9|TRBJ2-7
TGTGCCAGCAGCTTAGTAGGGTTGCGGGAATCAGCCTACGAGCAGTACTTC
CASSLVGLRESAYEQYF
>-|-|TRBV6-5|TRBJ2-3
TGTGCCAGCAGCCTTCTAGCGAGCACAGATACGCAGTATTTT
CASSLLASTDTQYF
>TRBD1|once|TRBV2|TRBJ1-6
TGTGCCAGCGGACAGGGGAATAATTCACCCCTCCACTTT
CASGQGNNSPLHF
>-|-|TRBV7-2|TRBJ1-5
TGTGCCAGCAGCCCCCGGGGGGGGACCGGCAATCAGCCCCAGCATTTT
CASSPRGGTGNQPQHF
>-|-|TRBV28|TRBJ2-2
TGTGCCAGCAGTTTAAATAAGGGAGGGGGCACCGGGGAGCTGTTTTTT
CASSLNKGGGTGELFF
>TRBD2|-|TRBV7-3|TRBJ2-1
TGTGCCAGCAGCCCAGCTACTAGCGGGGGGGAGCAGTTCTTC
CASSPATSGGEQFF
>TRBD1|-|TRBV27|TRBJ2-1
TGTGCCAGCAGTTTAACAGGGGGCTCCTACAATGAGCAGTTCTTC
CASSLTGGSYNEQFF
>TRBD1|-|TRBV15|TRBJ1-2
TGTGCCACCAGCAGTGCTTTCGACAGGGACTACACCTTC
CATSSAFDRDYTF
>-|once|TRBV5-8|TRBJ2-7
TGTGCCAGCAGCTTCCCGGGGGAGCAGTACTTC
CASSFPGEQYF
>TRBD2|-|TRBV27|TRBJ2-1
TGTGCCAGCAAGCGGGAGGGGGCCTACAATGAGCAGTTCTTC
CASKREGAYNEQFF
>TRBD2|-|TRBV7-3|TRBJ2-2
TGTGCCAGCAGCCCGAGCGGGACCCGCACCGGGGAGCTGTTTTTT
CASSPSGTRTGELFF
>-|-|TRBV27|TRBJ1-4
TGTGCCAGCAGTTCCGAGAGTGCAACTAATGAAAAACTGTTTTTT
CASSSESATNEKLFF
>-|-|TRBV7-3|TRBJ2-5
TGTGCCAGCAGCTTAAGCCCCGGGGAAGAGACCCAGTACTTC
CASSLSPGEETQYF
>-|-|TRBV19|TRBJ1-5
TGTGCCAGTAGCTCGATCAACATAAATCAGCCCCAGCATTTT
CASSSININQPQHF
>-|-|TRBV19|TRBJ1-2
TGTGCCAGTCGTGCCCTCAGGCAGGGTAACTATGGCTACACCTTC
CASRALRQGNYGYTF
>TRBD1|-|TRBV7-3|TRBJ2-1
TGTGCCAGCAGTCCAGGGACAGGGGGCTCTATTGGGAATGAGCAGTTCTTC
CASSPGTGGSIGNEQFF
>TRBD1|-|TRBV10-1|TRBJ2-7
TGCGCCAGCAGTGAGTCGACAGGGGGTTGGGGCGAGCAGTACTTC
CASSESTGGWGEQYF
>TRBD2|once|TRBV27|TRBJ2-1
TGTGCCAGCAGTTTATCTAGCGGGAGTGGCAATGAGCAGTTCTTC
CASSLSSGSGNEQFF
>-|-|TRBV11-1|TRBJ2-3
TGTGCCAGCAGCTTAGGGTGGCCACAGACAGATACGCAGTATTTT
CASSLGWPQTDTQYF
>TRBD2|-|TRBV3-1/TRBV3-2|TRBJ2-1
TGTGCCAGCAGCCAAGCCTCCGGGACTAGCTTCTACAATGAGCAGTTCTTC
CASSQASGTSFYNEQFF
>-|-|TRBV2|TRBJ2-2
TGTGCCAGCAGTGCTGAGGGCGGGGAGCTGTTTTTT
CASSAEGGELFF
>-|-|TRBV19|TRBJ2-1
TGTGCCAGTAGATCCCTCGAGAGGAATGAGCAGTTCTTC
CASRSLERNEQFF